One and the same sample provided the 27 T cell receptor beta chains below, sequenced in a study of T cell responses to AZD1222 COVID-19 vaccine. Clones were read by immunoSEQ multiplex PCR, and TCRdb kept only the in-frame ones, dropping some. The data hold 130,000 or so clones, with 90% to 95% observed a single time. The sample was peripheral blood, taken on day 0 of AZD1222 vaccination. The receptors shown here come from an adult in good health.

The chain recombines TRBV18 with TRBJ2-1, with D possibly matching TRBD2 (5 bases). Germline CDR1 and CDR2: KGHSH and LQKENI. The length of the CDR3 is 14 residues. Trimming left V 2 bases short and J 9 bases short, with 14 bases between. CDR3 DNA sequence: TGTGCCAGCTCACCAGGACTTGAATTCGGTGAGCAGTTCTTC. Translation: CASSPGLEFGEQFF.

V is TRBV27 and J is TRBJ1-4; unclear D gene. Between the trimmed V and J ends, which lost 6 bases and 5 bases, there was a span of 22 bases. Germline V lookup: CDR1 MNHEY, CDR2 SMNVEV (reference sequence). The CDR3 totals 17 residues. The CDR3 loop is CASSRKIIDGLNEKLFF. Here the CDR3 DNA reads TGTGCCAGCAGCCGAAAAATTATAGACGGTTTGAATGAAAAACTGTTTTTT.

The chain combines TRBV2 with TRBJ1-5; D is undetermined. Trimming cost V 2 bases and J 5 bases, with 13 bases left between them. Germline CDR1 reads SNHLY; CDR2 reads FYNNEI. The CDR3 covers 15 residues. Written as DNA, the CDR3 is TGTGCCAGCAGTGAATGGTCCGTAGAGGATCAGCCCCAGCATTTT. This codes for CASSEWSVEDQPQHF.

This rearrangement joins TRBV4-3 to TRBJ2-2, with D perhaps matching TRBD2 (5 bases). The CDR3 extends over 16 amino acids. Germline CDR1 and CDR2: LGHNA and YSLEER. Trimming shortened V by 0 bases and J by 5 bases, and 13 bases separated the two germline ends. DNA of the CDR3: TGCGCCAGCAGCCAAGACCCCGGGGTCGGGACCGGGGAGCTGTTTTTT. The encoded protein is CASSQDPGVGTGELFF.

V is TRBV28 and J is TRBJ1-4; 9 bases line up with TRBD1. The length of the CDR3 is 15 residues. Germline lookup yields CDR1 MDHEN and CDR2 SYDVKM. V was pared by 6 bases and J by 5 bases, with 7 bases of the junction left unmatched. CDR3 DNA: TGTGCCAGCAGAAAGACAGGGGGTGCCAATGAAAAACTGTTTTTT. This codes for CASRKTGGANEKLFF.

V and J are TRBV30 and TRBJ2-3, with a tentative D call TRBD1 (5 bases). This CDR3 is 14 amino acids long. Germline assignment: CDR1 GTSNPN and CDR2 SVGIG (reference sequence). V lost 1 base to trimming and J lost 0 bases, with 8 bases between them. As DNA, the CDR3 is TGTGCCTGGAGTGGGGGCTTTAGCACAGATACGCAGTATTTT. Amino acid sequence: CAWSGGFSTDTQYF.

J is TRBJ1-1 and V is TRBV10-3; unclear D gene. Germline V CDR1 and CDR2: ENHRY, SYGVKD. The V and J ends lost 1 base and 6 bases respectively, with 15 bases between them. The CDR3 spans 15 residues. CDR3 residues: CAISEFNLGSAEAFF. CDR3 coding DNA: TGTGCCATCAGTGAGTTTAACTTGGGGAGCGCTGAAGCTTTCTTT.

The CDR3 sequence is CASRKTGPQDEQYF. Here the CDR3 DNA reads TGTGCCAGCAGAAAGACAGGGCCCCAGGACGAGCAGTACTTC. The V and J genes are TRBV21-1 and TRBJ2-7; the D call of TRBD1 is as the table states it, not checked on the DNA. TRBV21-1 is a recognized pseudogene. The CDR3 covers 14 residues.

The CDR3 DNA sequence: TGTGCCAGCAGCTTGGAAGCAGGGACCCGACAGCCCCAGCATTTT. Translated, it gives CASSLEAGTRQPQHF. The chain employs TRBV5-6 and TRBJ1-5, with D possibly being TRBD1 (5 bases). The V gene's germline CDR1 is SGHDT and CDR2 YYEEEE. The CDR3 loop spans 15 amino acids. The V end lost 0 bases, the J end lost 7 bases, and 14 bases lay between the germline ends.

On this clone itself: Other nucleotide sequences from this sample produce the same CDR3. The chain carries TRBV5-4 and TRBJ2-3; 11 bases align to TRBD2. The CDR3 loop spans 17 amino acids. Losses at the gene ends were 0 bases for V and 3 bases for J; bases not matched to a gene: 6. Per germline, CDR1 SGHNT and CDR2 YYREEE (reference sequence). The CDR3 sequence: CASSLGLAGGLTDTQYF. CDR3 coding DNA: TGTGCCAGCAGCTTGGGGCTAGCGGGGGGTTTAACAGATACGCAGTATTTT.

This chain links TRBV6-6 with TRBJ2-5; D could derive from TRBD1 or TRBD2 (6 bases each). Per germline, CDR1 MNHNY and CDR2 SVGAGI (reference sequence). The CDR3 extends over 16 amino acids. V lost 0 bases and J 2 bases, leaving 13 bases between the germline ends. CDR3 residues: CASSYSRGGGQETQYF. The CDR3 nucleotides are TGTGCCAGCAGTTACTCGAGAGGGGGAGGTCAAGAGACCCAGTACTTC.

This chain joins TRBV9 and TRBJ1-3; D uncertain. CDR3 length: 15 amino acids. Germline lookup yields CDR1 SGDLS and CDR2 YYNGEE. Trimming left V 0 bases short and J 3 bases short, with 10 bases between. DNA of the CDR3: TGTGCCAGCAGCGTAGGGGGAGAGGTTGGAAACACCATATATTTT. Its translation: CASSVGGEVGNTIYF.

The CDR3 DNA sequence: TGTGCCAGCTCTTCGGCTAGCGGGGGGTTGGGGACAGATACGCAGTATTTT. Amino acids: CASSSASGGLGTDTQYF. The J gene is TRBJ2-3, the V gene TRBV6-4; the match to TRBD2 covers 11 bases. The ends lost 8 bases at V and 3 bases at J; junction bases unmatched: 13. The germline V gene has CDR1 MRHNA and CDR2 SNTAGT. The CDR3 is 17 residues long.

Regarding this clone: Different DNA sequences within this sample yield the same CDR3. The chain combines TRBV3-1 (or the pseudogene TRBV3-2) with TRBJ2-5; 8 nucleotides agree with TRBD2. The germline V gene encodes CDR1 LGHDT and CDR2 YNNKEL (reference sequence). The CDR3 runs to 12 residues. The J segment lost 5 bases and the V segment lost 4 bases, leaving 0 bases of the junction unmatched. CDR3 loop: CASSPGGETQYF. The DNA for the CDR3 is TGTGCCAGCAGCCCGGGGGGGGAGACCCAGTACTTC.

V gene TRBV7-2 combines with J gene TRBJ1-1; tentatively, D is TRBD1 (5 bases). From germline, CDR1 is SGHTA and CDR2 FQGNSA. The length of the CDR3 is 14 residues. V was trimmed by 5 bases and J by 3 bases, leaving 13 bases between them. In DNA, the CDR3 is TGTGCCAGCAGCGTCAGTTGGGGGGACACTGAAGCTTTCTTT. Translation: CASSVSWGDTEAFF.

The rearrangement joins TRBV19 to TRBJ1-5; D is undetermined. V was pared by 3 bases and J by 2 bases, with 11 bases between. From germline, CDR1 is LNHDA and CDR2 SQIVND (reference sequence). This CDR3 comprises 15 residues. CDR3 in amino acids: CASSIRRVGNQPQHF. CDR3 in DNA: TGTGCCAGTAGTATCAGGAGGGTGGGCAATCAGCCCCAGCATTTT.

This clone was recorded only once. The rearrangement links TRBV10-1 to TRBJ1-1, with a weak D call TRBD1 (5 bases). This CDR3 comprises 15 residues. The germline V and J ends were trimmed by 0 bases and 10 bases, with 18 bases remaining between them. Germline CDR1 is WNHNN and CDR2 is SYGVQD (reference sequence). CDR3 bases: TGCGCCAGCAGTGAGTCTAACAAGGAGGACGGGGGAGCTTTCTTT. Translation gives CASSESNKEDGGAFF.

This chain's CDR3 is CASSQGQGLMGNYGYTF. In nucleotides, the CDR3 is TGCGCCAGCAGCCAAGGACAGGGGTTAATGGGTAACTATGGCTACACCTTC. V usage is TRBV4-1 and J usage is TRBJ1-2, with 8 bases matching TRBD1. V lost 1 base, J lost 1 base, and 8 bases stayed unmatched. Germline CDR1 and CDR2: MGHRA and YSYEKL. The CDR3 sequence is 17 residues long.

V gene TRBV11-2 combines with J gene TRBJ1-2; maybe TRBD1 (5 bases). The ends were cut back, 0 bases at V and 4 bases at J, with 24 bases in the middle. CDR1 is SGHAT and CDR2 is FQNNGV in the germline V gene. This CDR3 region has 19 residues. CDR3 in amino acids: CASSLDAKFGTRGIYGYTF. The CDR3 bases are TGTGCCAGCAGCTTAGATGCAAAATTCGGGACTCGGGGGATCTATGGCTACACCTTC.

CDR3 amino acids: CATRTINRDYGYTF. For the CDR3, the DNA is TGTGCCACCAGAACGATCAACCGGGACTATGGCTACACCTTC. The rearrangement links TRBV6-5 to TRBJ1-2; D ambiguous. The germline V and J ends were trimmed by 10 bases and 3 bases, with 18 bases remaining between them. This CDR3 region has 14 residues. The germline CDR1 and CDR2 sequences are MNHEY and SVGAGI.

The chain couples TRBV21-1 to TRBJ2-7. TRBV21-1 counts as a pseudogene. CDR3 length: 13 amino acids. CDR3 bases: TGTGCCAGCAGCAAAAGGGGCTCGGGAGAGCAGTACTTC. This translates into CASSKRGSGEQYF.

The genes are TRBV7-6 and TRBJ1-4; possibly TRBD1 for D (5 bases). Germline V gene sequence: CDR1 SGHVS, CDR2 FNYEAQ. V was pared by 5 bases and J by 3 bases, with 13 bases between. This CDR3 region has 15 residues. The CDR3 is CASSPTGDSNEKLFF. The CDR3 DNA is TGTGCCAGCAGCCCCACGGGGGATTCTAATGAAAAACTGTTTTTT.

The chain uses TRBV7-8 and TRBJ1-5, with a possible D match to TRBD1 (5 bases). Germline V gives CDR1 SGHVS, CDR2 FQNEAQ. CDR3 length: 13 amino acids. V was pared by 1 base and J by 6 bases, with 7 bases between. CDR3 loop: CASSLGGGQPQHF. Here the CDR3 DNA reads TGTGCCAGCAGCTTAGGGGGCGGTCAGCCCCAGCATTTT. The full variable domain, completed using reference TRBV7-8 and TRBJ1-5, is GAGVSQSPRYKVAKRGQDVALRCDPISGHVSLFWYQQALGQGPEFLTYFQNEAQLDKSGLPSDRFFAERPEGSVSTLKIQRTQQEDSAVYLCASSLGGGQPQHFGDGTRLSIL.

The chain links TRBV4-1 to TRBJ1-4; unclear D gene. The CDR3 runs to 15 residues. Between the trimmed V and J ends, which lost 4 bases and 7 bases, there was a span of 16 bases. Germline assignment: CDR1 MGHRA and CDR2 YSYEKL. The CDR3 coding sequence is TGCGCCAGCAGCCCCGCGGAAGGGTCGGGTGAAAAACTGTTTTTT. Its translation is CASSPAEGSGEKLFF.

This chain joins TRBV19 and TRBJ1-6; D not resolved. V dropped 9 bases and J dropped 10 bases, with 16 bases sitting between them. From germline, CDR1 is LNHDA and CDR2 SQIVND (reference sequence). The CDR3 has 13 residues. The CDR3 is CARSQEVGSPLHF. CDR3 coding DNA: TGTGCCAGGTCGCAGGAGGTCGGATCACCCCTCCACTTT.

This rearrangement joins TRBV7-2 to TRBJ2-7, with TRBD2 identical over 8 bases. The CDR3 totals 15 residues. The germline V gene has CDR1 SGHTA and CDR2 FQGNSA. The V gene end was trimmed by 1 base and the J gene end by 2 bases; junction bases not matched to a gene: 4. The CDR3 spells CASSLGLAGTYEQYF. CDR3 nucleotide sequence: TGTGCCAGCAGCTTAGGGCTAGCGGGTACCTACGAGCAGTACTTC.

The V call is TRBV28, the J call TRBJ1-2, with D uncertain. From germline, CDR1 is MDHEN and CDR2 SYDVKM. Trimming removed 3 bases at V and 2 bases at J, with 7 bases between. CDR3 size: 13 residues. CDR3 sequence: CASSLGGNYGYTF. In nucleotides, the CDR3 is TGTGCCAGCAGTTTGGGAGGGAACTATGGCTACACCTTC.